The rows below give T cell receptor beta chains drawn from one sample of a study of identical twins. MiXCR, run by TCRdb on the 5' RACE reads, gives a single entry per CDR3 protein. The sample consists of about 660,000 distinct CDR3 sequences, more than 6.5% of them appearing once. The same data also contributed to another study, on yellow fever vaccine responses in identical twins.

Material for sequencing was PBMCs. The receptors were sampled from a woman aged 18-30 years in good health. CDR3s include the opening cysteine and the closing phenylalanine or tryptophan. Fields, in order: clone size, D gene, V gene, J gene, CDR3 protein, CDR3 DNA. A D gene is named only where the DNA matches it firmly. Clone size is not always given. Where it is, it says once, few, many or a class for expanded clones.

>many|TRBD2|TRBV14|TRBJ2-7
CASSRLAAGPVQQYF
TGTGCCAGCAGCCGACTAGCGGCAGGCCCAGTACAGCAGTACTTC
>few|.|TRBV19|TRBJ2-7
CASSIVRDREQYF
TGTGCCAGTAGTATTGTCAGGGATCGCGAGCAGTACTTC
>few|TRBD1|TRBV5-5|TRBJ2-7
CASSLAAGGFGEQYF
TGTGCCAGCAGCTTGGCCGCAGGGGGCTTCGGCGAGCAGTACTTC
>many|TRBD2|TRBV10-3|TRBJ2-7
CAISDVLAGLEQYF
TGTGCCATCAGTGATGTCCTAGCGGGACTCGAGCAGTACTTC
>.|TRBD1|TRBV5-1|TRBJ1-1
CASSGGQVNTEAFF
TGCGCCAGCAGCGGGGGACAGGTGAACACTGAAGCTTTCTTT
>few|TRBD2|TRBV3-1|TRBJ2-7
CASSRLAGSKEQYF
TGTGCCAGCAGCCGACTAGCGGGAAGCAAGGAGCAGTACTTC
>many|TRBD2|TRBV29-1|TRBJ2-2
CSGHSGRNTGELFF
TGCAGCGGGCATAGCGGGAGGAACACCGGGGAGCTGTTTTTT
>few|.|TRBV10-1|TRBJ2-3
CASSESKAFGTDTQYF
TGCGCCAGCAGTGAGTCGAAGGCTTTCGGCACAGATACGCAGTATTTT
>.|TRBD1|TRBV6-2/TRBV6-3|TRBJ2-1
CASSYPISGQGVVNEQFF
TGTGCCAGCAGTTACCCGATTTCGGGACAGGGGGTAGTCAATGAGCAGTTCTTC
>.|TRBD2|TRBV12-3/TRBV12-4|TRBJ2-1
CASSFWGSGGPFSYNEQFF
TGTGCCAGCAGTTTTTGGGGTAGCGGGGGCCCATTCTCCTACAATGAGCAGTTCTTC
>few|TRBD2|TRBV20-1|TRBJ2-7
CSASAGPAGEQYF
TGCAGTGCTAGCGCCGGACCAGCGGGGGAGCAGTACTTC
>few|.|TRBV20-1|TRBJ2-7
CSAREGTSQTKYF
TGCAGTGCTAGAGAAGGGACCTCACAGACTAAGTACTTC
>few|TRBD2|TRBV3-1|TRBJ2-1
CASSQEKGPSGGSYNEQFF
TGTGCCAGCAGCCAAGAAAAAGGTCCTAGCGGGGGCTCCTACAATGAGCAGTTCTTC
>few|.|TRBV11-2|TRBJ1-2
CASSLGGQGSGYTF
TGTGCCAGCAGCTTAGGCGGGCAGGGAAGTGGCTACACCTTC
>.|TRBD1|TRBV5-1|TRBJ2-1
CASSSRTGGAGDEQFF
TGCGCCAGCAGCTCTCGGACAGGGGGCGCTGGGGATGAGCAGTTCTTC
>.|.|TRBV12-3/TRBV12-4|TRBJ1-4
CASSLDREKLFF
TGTGCCAGCAGTTTAGACCGAGAAAAACTGTTTTTT
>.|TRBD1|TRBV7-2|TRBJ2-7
CASSLDRGRYYEQYF
TGTGCCAGCAGCCTGGACAGGGGGCGGTACTACGAGCAGTACTTC
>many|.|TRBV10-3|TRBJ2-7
CAISADYEQYF
TGTGCCATCAGTGCAGACTACGAGCAGTACTTC
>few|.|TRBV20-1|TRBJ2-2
CSASQVAGWVGELFF
TGCAGTGCTAGTCAAGTGGCAGGGTGGGTCGGGGAGCTGTTTTTT
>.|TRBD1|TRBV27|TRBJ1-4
CATSDRASTNEKLFF
TGTGCCACATCGGACAGGGCATCAACTAATGAAAAACTGTTTTTT
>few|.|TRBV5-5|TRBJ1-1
CASSLEPGARTEAFF
TGTGCCAGCAGCTTGGAGCCGGGGGCGCGGACTGAAGCTTTCTTT
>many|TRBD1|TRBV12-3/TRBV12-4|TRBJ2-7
CASRSGTGIYEQYF
TGTGCCAGCAGATCCGGGACAGGGATTTACGAGCAGTACTTC
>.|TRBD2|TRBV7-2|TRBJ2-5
CASSQAGVRSETQYF
TGTGCCAGCAGCCAGGCGGGGGTTCGGAGCGAGACCCAGTACTTC
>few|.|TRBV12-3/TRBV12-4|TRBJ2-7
CASSSQGWEQYF
TGTGCCAGCAGTTCTCAGGGGTGGGAGCAGTACTTC
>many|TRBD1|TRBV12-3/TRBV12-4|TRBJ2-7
CASSLDGQGAREQYF
TGTGCCAGCAGTTTAGACGGACAGGGGGCTCGAGAGCAGTACTTC
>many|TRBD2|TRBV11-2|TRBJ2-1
CASSDIAGLYNEQFF
TGTGCCAGCAGCGATATAGCGGGACTATACAATGAGCAGTTCTTC
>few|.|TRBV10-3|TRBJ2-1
CAISEPVYNEQFF
TGTGCCATCAGTGAACCGGTCTACAATGAGCAGTTCTTC
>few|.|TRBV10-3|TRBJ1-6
CAINREIGSPLHF
TGTGCCATCAACAGGGAAATTGGTTCACCCCTCCACTTT
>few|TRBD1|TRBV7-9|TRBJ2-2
CASSATGAGELFF
TGTGCCAGCAGCGCAACAGGGGCCGGGGAGCTGTTTTTT
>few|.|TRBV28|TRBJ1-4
CASSLLREKLFF
TGTGCCAGCAGTTTACTCCGAGAAAAACTGTTTTTT
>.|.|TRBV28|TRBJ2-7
CASSLSAAGSYEQYF
TGTGCCAGCAGTTTATCCGCGGCGGGCTCCTACGAGCAGTACTTC
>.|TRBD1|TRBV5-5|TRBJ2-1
CASSLSGQAAWVDNEQFF
TGTGCCAGCAGCTTATCGGGACAGGCTGCCTGGGTTGACAATGAGCAGTTCTTC
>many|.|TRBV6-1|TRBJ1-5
CASISHGRGRVNQPQHF
TGTGCCAGCATCTCCCATGGGCGGGGGCGGGTCAATCAGCCCCAGCATTTT
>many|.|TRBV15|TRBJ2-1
CATSREDSNVQFF
TGTGCCACCAGCAGAGAGGACAGTAATGTTCAGTTCTTC
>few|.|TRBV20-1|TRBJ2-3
CSAPWDLAADTQYF
TGCAGTGCTCCGTGGGATTTGGCTGCAGATACGCAGTATTTT
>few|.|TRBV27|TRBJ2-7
CASSQTSSSYEQYF
TGTGCCAGCAGTCAGACTAGTAGCTCCTACGAGCAGTACTTC
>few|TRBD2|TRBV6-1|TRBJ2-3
CATNFWSGTTDTQYF
TGTGCCACCAACTTTTGGAGCGGGACGACAGATACGCAGTATTTT
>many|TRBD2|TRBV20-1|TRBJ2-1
CSASQTSLAQFF
TGCAGTGCTAGCCAGACTAGCCTCGCGCAGTTCTTC